Sequencing of this TCR beta chain was carried out in a study of neurological immune-mediated disorders. Study-wide findings and caveats: In HTLV-1-associated myelopathy, TCR clonal expansion was greatest, and in multiple sclerosis it was least, below healthy controls.

By 5'RACE with 10-nucleotide random UMIs, the cDNA was made. MiXCR, run by TCRdb on the 5' RACE reads, gives a single entry per CDR3 protein. The sample yields around 51,000 distinct CDR3 sequences, roughly 13% seen once. Time point noted: longitudinal time-point 3. The unsorted libraries were generated from a total of 2 million PBMCs, which had been stored in RNAlater at -80 C. The length of the CDR3 is 15 residues. Germline CDR1 reads SSHAT; CDR2 reads FNYEAQ (reference sequence). This clonotype was detected many times. Its cognate antigen is unknown. The junction does not match germline at one end; this may be a read error.

The genes are TRBV7-7 and TRBJ2-5, with TRBD1 matching 7 bases. The sequence was collected from a male donor with HTLV-1-associated myelopathy (HAM/TSP). Sequencing was done on a sample of PBMCs. Here the CDR3 DNA reads TGTGCTAGCAGCACTCGACAGGGACGTCGGGAGACCCAGTACTTC. It translates to CASSTRQGRRETQYF.